This record looks at one T cell receptor beta chain sequence and its context. This entry is derived from a study of blood T cells in healthy people across ages. CDR3 length equals 15 residues. Germline trimming cut 2 bases from V and 6 bases from J; bases unmatched to any gene: 7. Per germline, CDR1 MNHEY and CDR2 SVGEGT. Together with a sample-barcoded 5' primer, a J-beta primer mix was included in a second PCR lasting roughly 6 to 12 cycles. TCRdb itself ran the 5' RACE reads through MiXCR, one entry per CDR3 protein. The table lists hundreds of thousands of distinct CDR3 sequences, roughly 49% of them singletons. In terms of origin and age, donors were healthy Caucasian individuals from Russia aged roughly 6 to 90.

The rearrangement joins TRBV6-2 or TRBV6-3 to TRBJ1-5; 7 bases are a match to TRBD1. Sequencing was performed on blood. The origin of this receptor is a woman aged 55-69 years in good health. The CDR3 DNA reads TGTGCCAGCAGTTACCAGGGGGGGCGAGCTCAGCCCCAGCATTTT. It specifies CASSYQGGRAQPQHF.